This T cell receptor (beta chain) was identified during a study of cytomegalovirus exposure and HLA in healthy donors. Overall study findings and caveats: A list of approximately 160 TCR beta chains associated with cytomegalovirus was given. Later analysis associated a missense DCLRE1C variant with TCR beta V- and J-gene trimming. Clonal expansion was found to be greater in HLA-associated TCR beta chains than in equally common others in a later analysis.

The count of this clone is one. Its target is not known. This CDR3 is built from 14 residues. Looked up from germline, CDR1 is SGHRS and CDR2 is YFSETQ. V lost 7 bases, J lost 4 bases, and 5 bases stayed unmatched. The PCR employed 60 Vbeta primers together with 13 Jbeta primers. Here immunoSEQ multiplex PCR was the method, and the copy in TCRdb shows in-frame clones only, minus some. The sample carries over 150,000 clones, roughly 80% recorded once. The chain couples TRBV5-1 to TRBJ2-2; TRBD1 agrees at 9 bases. Sequencing was done on a sample of PBMCs. This receptor was identified in a man under 40 in good health and CMV-seronegative. CDR3 amino acids: CASLKTGGTGELFF. The CDR3 DNA reads as TGCGCCAGCCTAAAGACAGGGGGCACCGGGGAGCTGTTTTTT. The whole variable domain, filled in from reference TRBV5-1 and TRBJ2-2, reads KAGVTQTPRYLIKTRGQQVTLSCSPISGHRSVSWYQQTPGQGLQFLFEYFSETQRNKGNFPGRFSGRQFSNSRSEMNVSTLELGDSALYLCASLKTGGTGELFFGEGSRLTVL.